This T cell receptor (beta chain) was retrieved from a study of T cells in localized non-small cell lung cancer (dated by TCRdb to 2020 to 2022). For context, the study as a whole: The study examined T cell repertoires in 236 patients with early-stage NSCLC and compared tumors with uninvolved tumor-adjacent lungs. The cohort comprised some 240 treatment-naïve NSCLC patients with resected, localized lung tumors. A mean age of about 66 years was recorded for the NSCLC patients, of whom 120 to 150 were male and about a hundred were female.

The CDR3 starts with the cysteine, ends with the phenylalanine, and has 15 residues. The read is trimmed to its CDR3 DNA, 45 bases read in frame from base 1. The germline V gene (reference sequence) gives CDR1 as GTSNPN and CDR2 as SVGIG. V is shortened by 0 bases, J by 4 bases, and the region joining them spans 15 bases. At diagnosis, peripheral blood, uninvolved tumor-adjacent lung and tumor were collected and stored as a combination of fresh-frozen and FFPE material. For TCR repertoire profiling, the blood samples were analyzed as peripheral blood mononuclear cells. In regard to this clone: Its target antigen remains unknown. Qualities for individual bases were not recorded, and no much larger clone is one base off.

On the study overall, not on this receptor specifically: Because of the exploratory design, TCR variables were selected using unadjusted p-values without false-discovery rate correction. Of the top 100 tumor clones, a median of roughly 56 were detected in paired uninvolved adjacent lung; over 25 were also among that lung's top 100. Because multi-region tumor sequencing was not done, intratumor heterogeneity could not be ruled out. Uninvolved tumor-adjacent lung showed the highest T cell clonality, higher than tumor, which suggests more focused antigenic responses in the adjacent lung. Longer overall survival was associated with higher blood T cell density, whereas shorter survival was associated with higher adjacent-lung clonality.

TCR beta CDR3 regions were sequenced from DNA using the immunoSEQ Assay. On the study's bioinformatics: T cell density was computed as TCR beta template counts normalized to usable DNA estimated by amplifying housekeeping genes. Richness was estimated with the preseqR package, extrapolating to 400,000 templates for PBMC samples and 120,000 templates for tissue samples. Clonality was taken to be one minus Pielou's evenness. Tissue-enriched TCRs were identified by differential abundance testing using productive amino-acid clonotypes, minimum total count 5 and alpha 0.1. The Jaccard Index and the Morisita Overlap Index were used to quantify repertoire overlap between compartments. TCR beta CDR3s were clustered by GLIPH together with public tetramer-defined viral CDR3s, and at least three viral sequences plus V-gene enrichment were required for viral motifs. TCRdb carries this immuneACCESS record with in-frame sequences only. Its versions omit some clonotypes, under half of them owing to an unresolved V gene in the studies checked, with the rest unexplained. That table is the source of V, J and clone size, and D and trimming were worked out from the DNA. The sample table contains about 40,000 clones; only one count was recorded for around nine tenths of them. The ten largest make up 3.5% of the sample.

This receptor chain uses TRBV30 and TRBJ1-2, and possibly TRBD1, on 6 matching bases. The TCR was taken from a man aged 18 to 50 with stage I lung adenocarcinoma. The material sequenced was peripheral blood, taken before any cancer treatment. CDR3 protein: CAWSVGGAVPYGYTF. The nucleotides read TGTGCCTGGAGTGTAGGGGGGGCCGTCCCCTATGGCTACACCTTC.